This TCR beta chain was retrieved from a study of cytomegalovirus exposure and HLA in healthy donors. The validation cohort, a group of over a hundred subjects, included the donors and was separate from the roughly 620-subject first cohort. Germline CDR1 MNHEY, CDR2 SMNVEV (reference sequence). The CDR3 loop spans 14 amino acids. Trimming left V 3 bases short and J 3 bases short, with 12 bases between. Findings and caveats of the study: The authors listed around 150 TCR beta chains as cytomegalovirus-associated.

On this clone: The antigen is unknown.

Profiling relied on immunoSEQ multiplex PCR, and the TCRdb table lists in-frame clones only, not all of them. The sample includes some 140,000 clones, approximately 87% of them seen just once. The specimen sequenced was PBMCs. The J gene is TRBJ2-7, the V gene TRBV27; D might be TRBD1 (6 bases). The sequence was collected from a man aged 18-30 years in good health and CMV-seronegative. As DNA, the CDR3 is TGTGCCAGCAGTTTTCAGGGACATCGCTACGAGCAGTACTTC. Amino acid sequence: CASSFQGHRYEQYF.